Listed here are 16 T cell receptor beta chains from one sample, sequenced in a study of T cells in Graves' hyperthyroidism and ophthalmopathy. Researchers amplified the TCR beta CDR3 regions from RNA transcripts. A first-round RT-PCR of the TCR CDR3 used the HTBI primer set. TCRdb used MiXCR to reprocess the multiplex PCR reads, holding one entry per CDR3 protein. The table includes a few hundred thousand distinct CDR3 sequences, 35% to 55% detected once. Input material: peripheral blood or thyroid tissue (not recorded which). All receptors derive from a woman aged 18-29 years with Graves' hyperthyroidism.

This chain connects TRBV7-2 to TRBJ2-5, with 10 bases lining up with TRBD1. In germline, CDR1 is SGHTA, CDR2 FQGNSA. V lost 0 bases, J lost 9 bases, and 7 bases stayed unmatched. CDR3 size: 15 residues. The CDR3 spells CASSLARDRGQPQYF. The CDR3 region has the DNA TGTGCCAGCAGCTTAGCAAGGGACAGGGGACAGCCCCAGTACTTC.

V is TRBV7-8 and J is TRBJ2-5, with D perhaps matching TRBD1 (6 bases). This CDR3 region has 11 residues. With 5 bases removed from V and 10 bases from J, the gap between germline ends came to 11 bases. Germline V gene sequence: CDR1 SGHVS, CDR2 FQNEAQ. For the CDR3, the DNA is TGTGCCAGCAGCCCTGGACAGAACCAGTACTTC. It yields the protein CASSPGQNQYF.

This chain joins TRBV2 and TRBJ1-6, with 9 positions matching TRBD1. Germline loops: CDR1 SNHLY, CDR2 FYNNEI. The CDR3 is 14 residues long. J gave up 9 bases and V 8 bases, and 8 bases lay outside the gene matches. In DNA, the CDR3 is TGTGCCAGCGTGGCGACAGGGGGATTTTCACCCCTCCACTTT. It encodes CASVATGGFSPLHF. Using reference TRBV2 and TRBJ1-6 for the parts outside the CDR3, the full variable domain is EPEVTQTPSHQVTQMGQEVILRCVPISNHLYFYWYRQILGQKVEFLVSFYNNEISEKSEIFDDQFSVERPDGSNFTLKIRSTKLEDSAMYFCASVATGGFSPLHFGNGTRLTVT.

This clonotype was found many times. The CDR3 nucleotides are TGTGCCAGCAGTTCACCCACAGGGGGAAGTGGCTACACCTTC. This gives the protein CASSSPTGGSGYTF. This chain uses TRBV27 with TRBJ1-2, with 8 bases identical to TRBD1. The CDR3 has 14 residues. Per germline, CDR1 MNHEY and CDR2 SMNVEV (reference sequence). The V and J ends lost 4 bases and 7 bases, in that order; junction bases with no gene match: 8.

The chain links TRBV7-7 to TRBJ2-5; 7 bases agree with TRBD2. The J call is uncertain, as TRBJ2-1 better fits the DNA end. The germline V gene encodes CDR1 SSHAT and CDR2 FNYEAQ (reference sequence). The CDR3 sequence is 15 residues long. The CDR3 bases are TGTGCCAGCAGCTTAGCTCGTCGGGAGGCTTGTGAGCAGTTCTTC. Its protein product is CASSLARREACEQFF.

This clonotype has a handful of counts. The CDR3 sequence: CASSQVGQRGWSDTEAFF. The CDR3 DNA sequence: TGTGCCAGCAGCCAAGTGGGGCAAAGGGGGTGGTCGGACACTGAAGCTTTCTTT. The V and J genes are TRBV7-8 and TRBJ1-1; the D gene is possibly TRBD1 (6 bases). Trimming took 5 bases from V and 3 from J, leaving 25 bases between them. The CDR3 totals 18 residues. Germline-derived CDR1 and CDR2 are SGHVS and FQNEAQ.

The chain carries TRBV5-6 and TRBJ2-6; possibly TRBD1 for D (6 bases). The germline CDR1 and CDR2 sequences are SGHDT and YYEEEE. Trimming removed 6 bases at V and 0 bases at J, with 13 bases between. The CDR3 sequence is 16 residues long. The CDR3 protein is CASTERGSSGANVLTF. DNA for the CDR3: TGTGCCAGCACCGAAAGGGGGAGCTCTGGGGCCAACGTCCTGACTTTC. Together with reference TRBV5-6 and TRBJ2-6, the CDR3 gives the full variable domain: DAGVTQSPTHLIKTRGQQVTLRCSPKSGHDTVSWYQQALGQGPQFIFQYYEEEERQRGNFPDRFSGHQFPNYSSELNVNALLLGDSALYLCASTERGSSGANVLTFGAGSRLTVL.

This clonotype was found many times. The chain uses TRBV7-9 and TRBJ2-5; TRBD2 agrees at 13 bases. CDR1 is SEHNR, CDR2 FQNEAQ, per germline (reference sequence). V dropped 4 bases and J dropped 3; count of bases not matched to a gene: 17. The CDR3 consists of 20 residues. The CDR3 is CASSSLLTSGRAPGEETQYF. Written as DNA, the CDR3 is TGTGCCAGCAGCTCGTTACTAACTAGCGGGAGGGCCCCCGGTGAAGAGACCCAGTACTTC.

In regard to this clonotype: Since no conserved phenylalanine or tryptophan closes the CDR3, a read error is the likely cause. No DNA is shown, since the ends of the CDR3 on it are uncertain; the CDR3 is the one TCRdb lists. The rearrangement uses TRBV12-3 or TRBV12-4 and TRBJ1-1. The CDR3 spans 10 amino acids, including both terminal residues. This CDR3 is CASSLAEWGM.

This clonotype was seen ten or more times. V usage is TRBV5-8 and J usage is TRBJ1-2; weak D call: TRBD1 (5 bases). The CDR3 spans 11 residues. V shed 4 bases and J shed 7 bases, with 8 bases lying between them. The germline gives CDR1 SGHTS, CDR2 YDEGEE. The CDR3 bases are TGTGCCAGCAGCCTCGACAGTGGCTACACCTTC. Its protein is CASSLDSGYTF.

As for this clonotype: This likely comes from a read error, as the CDR3 has no conserved phenylalanine or tryptophan at its end. It is unclear where the CDR3 begins or ends on the DNA, so no DNA is shown, and the CDR3 is as TCRdb lists it. The rearrangement joins TRBV20-1 to TRBJ2-2; the table calls TRBD1, which could not be checked here. The germline V gene encodes CDR1 DFQATT and CDR2 SNEGSKA (reference sequence). The CDR3 region is 15 residues in length, termini included. The CDR3 spells CSARDGGAEHRGAVV.

CDR3 DNA: TGTGCCAGCAGTTTTAGGGACGTAGCCTCCTACGAGCAGTACTTC. Amino acid sequence: CASSFRDVASYEQYF. The genes are TRBV27 and TRBJ2-7; D may be TRBD1 or TRBD2 (5 bases each). Germline V gene lookup returns CDR1 MNHEY and CDR2 SMNVEV (reference sequence). Deletions cut 3 bases from V and 0 bases from J, with 12 bases between. The CDR3 is 15 amino acids.

The chain joins TRBV7-2 to TRBJ1-4; D unresolved. The CDR3 sequence is 13 residues long. The germline V gene encodes CDR1 SGHTA and CDR2 FQGNSA. Between the trimmed V and J ends, which lost 3 bases and 9 bases, there was a span of 11 bases. The CDR3 loop is CASSLVARKKLFF. The CDR3 bases are TGTGCCAGCAGCTTGGTGGCAAGGAAAAAACTGTTTTTT.

This clonotype was found many times. The chain combines TRBV4-1 with TRBJ1-4; D might be TRBD1 (6 bases). The CDR3 is 15 amino acids. With 2 bases removed from V and 7 bases from J, the gap between germline ends came to 14 bases. Germline CDR1 MGHRA, CDR2 YSYEKL. The CDR3, as DNA: TGCGCCAGCAGCCAACGGGAGGGGGTGGGTGAAAAACTGTTTTTT. As protein: CASSQREGVGEKLFF.

The chain combines TRBV12-3 or TRBV12-4 with TRBJ2-7; D is unresolved. V lost 3 bases, J lost 1 base, and 7 bases lay in between. This CDR3 contains 13 residues. The CDR3: CASSLYGSYEQYF. CDR3 coding DNA: TGTGCCAGCAGTTTGTACGGGTCCTACGAGCAGTACTTC.

V usage is TRBV24-1 and J usage is TRBJ2-2; TRBD1 agrees at 9 bases. The CDR3 spans 15 residues. Germline V gives CDR1 KGHDR, CDR2 SFDVKD. V shed 5 bases, J shed 6 bases, and the junction held 6 bases outside the gene matches. The CDR3 coding sequence is TGTGCCACCAGTGGAAAGGGACAGGGTTCCGGGGAGCTGTTTTTT. This encodes CATSGKGQGSGELFF.